This T cell receptor beta chain was obtained from a study of identical twins. TCRdb used MiXCR to reprocess the 5' RACE reads, holding one entry per CDR3 protein. The table records roughly 230,000 distinct CDR3 sequences, 6.5% to 9.5% of them present only once. The germline V and J ends were trimmed by 3 bases and 0 bases, with 17 bases remaining between them. Germline V gene sequence: CDR1 ENHRY, CDR2 SYGVKD. This CDR3 is built from 17 residues. This clonotype was detected a few times. What it binds is unknown. Findings and limits, study-wide: Twin pairs had excess sharing that was weaker in beta out-of-frame sequences. Insertions were reduced in abundant cord blood beta clonotypes but not in memory repertoires.

This same sample was also taken into another study, of yellow fever vaccine responses in identical twins. From that study: Among the twins, the vaccine T cell response reportedly seemed partly convergent and partly personalized.

The source material was CD8+ T cells sorted from blood. The source is a woman in her late teens or twenties in good health. The chain has TRBV10-3 and TRBJ1-2; perhaps TRBD1 as D (5 bases). In DNA form, the CDR3 reads TGTGCCATCAGTGATGGACGGGGGACGCTAGCTAACTATGGCTACACCTTC. It yields the protein CAISDGRGTLANYGYTF.